This T cell receptor (beta chain) was recorded in a study of CXCR3-negative and CXCR3-positive naive CD8 T cells. About this clonotype itself: Its target is unknown.

The libraries of TRB cDNA were constructed through 5' RACE using UMI labels. For each CDR3 protein, TCRdb gives one entry from its re-call of the 5' RACE reads, without DNA. The sample totals about 90,000 distinct CDR3 sequences; its top ten clones hold 0.95% to 1.4%. The germline CDR1 and CDR2 sequences are GTSNPN and SVGIG (reference sequence). The CDR3 is 14 residues long. General observations from the study: Cryopreserved cells showed partially decreased CXCR3 expression, and most assays used fresh PBMCs.

The CD45RO-CCR7+CD27+CD95- phenotype denoted naive CD8+ T cells. The sequence was obtained from a human donor in good health. Some clones in this sample may be carry-over from other donors' samples. J is TRBJ2-3 and V is TRBV30; TCRdb returns TRBD2, unconfirmable since there is no DNA. The material sequenced was naive CXCR3- CD8+ T cells from blood. The subset denotes: CD45RO-CCR7+CD27+CD95- naive CD8+ T cells lacking CXCR3 (TNR3-). CDR3 residues: CAWSRLAGVDTQYF.